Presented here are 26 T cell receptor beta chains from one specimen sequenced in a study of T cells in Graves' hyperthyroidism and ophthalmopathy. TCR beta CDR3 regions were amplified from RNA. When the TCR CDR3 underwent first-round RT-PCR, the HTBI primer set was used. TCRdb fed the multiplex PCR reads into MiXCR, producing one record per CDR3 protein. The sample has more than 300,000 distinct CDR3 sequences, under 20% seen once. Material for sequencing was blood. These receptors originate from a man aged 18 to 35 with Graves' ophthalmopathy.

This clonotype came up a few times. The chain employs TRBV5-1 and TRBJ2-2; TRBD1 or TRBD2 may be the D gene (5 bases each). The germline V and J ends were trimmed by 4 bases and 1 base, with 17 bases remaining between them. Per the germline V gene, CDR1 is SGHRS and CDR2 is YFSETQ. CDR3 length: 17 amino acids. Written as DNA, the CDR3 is TGCGCCAGCAGCCGGGACCCTTCCGGCCGGAACACCGGGGAGCTGTTTTTT. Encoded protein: CASSRDPSGRNTGELFF.

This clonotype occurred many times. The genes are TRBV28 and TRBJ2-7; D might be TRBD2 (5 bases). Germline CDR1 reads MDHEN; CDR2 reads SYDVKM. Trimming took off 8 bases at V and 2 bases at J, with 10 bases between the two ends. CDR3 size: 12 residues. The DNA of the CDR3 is TGTGCCAGCCGAGGGCGGGCCTACGAGCAGTACTTC. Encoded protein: CASRGRAYEQYF.

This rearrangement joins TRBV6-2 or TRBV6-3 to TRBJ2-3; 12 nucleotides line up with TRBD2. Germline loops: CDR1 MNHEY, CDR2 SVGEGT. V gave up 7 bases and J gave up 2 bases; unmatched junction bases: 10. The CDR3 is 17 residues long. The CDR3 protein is CASKFRGLAGFTDTQYF. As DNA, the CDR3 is TGTGCCAGCAAATTCCGCGGACTAGCGGGGTTCACAGATACGCAGTATTTT.

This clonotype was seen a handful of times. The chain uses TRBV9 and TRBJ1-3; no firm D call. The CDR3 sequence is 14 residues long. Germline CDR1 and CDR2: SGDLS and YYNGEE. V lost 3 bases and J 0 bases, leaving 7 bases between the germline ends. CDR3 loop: CASSGSGSGNTIYF. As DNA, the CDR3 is TGTGCCAGCAGCGGTTCCGGCTCTGGAAACACCATATATTTT.

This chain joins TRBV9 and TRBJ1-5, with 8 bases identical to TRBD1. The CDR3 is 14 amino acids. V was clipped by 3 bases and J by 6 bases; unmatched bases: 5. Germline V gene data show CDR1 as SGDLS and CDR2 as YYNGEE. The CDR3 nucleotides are TGTGCCAGCAGCGCCACAGGGGGTGGTCAGCCCCAGCATTTT. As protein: CASSATGGGQPQHF.

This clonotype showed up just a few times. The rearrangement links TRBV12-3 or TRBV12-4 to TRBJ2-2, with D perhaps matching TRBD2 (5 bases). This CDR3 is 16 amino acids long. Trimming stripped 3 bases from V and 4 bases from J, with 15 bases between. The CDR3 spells CASSFPKAEGTGELFF. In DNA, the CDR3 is TGTGCCAGCAGTTTCCCGAAGGCCGAGGGCACCGGGGAGCTGTTTTTT.

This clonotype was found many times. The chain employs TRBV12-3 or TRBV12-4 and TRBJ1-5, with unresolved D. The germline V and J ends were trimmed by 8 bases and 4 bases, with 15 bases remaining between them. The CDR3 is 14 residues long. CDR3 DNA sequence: TGTGCCAGCGGAATAGACGGAGCGAATCAGCCCCAGCATTTT. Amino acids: CASGIDGANQPQHF.

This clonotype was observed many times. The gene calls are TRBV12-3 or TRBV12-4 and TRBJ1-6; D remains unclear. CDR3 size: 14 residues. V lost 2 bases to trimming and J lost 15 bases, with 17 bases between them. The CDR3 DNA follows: TGTGCCAGCAGTTTATCTGGATCTGGTTCCTTCCTCCACTTT. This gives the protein CASSLSGSGSFLHF.

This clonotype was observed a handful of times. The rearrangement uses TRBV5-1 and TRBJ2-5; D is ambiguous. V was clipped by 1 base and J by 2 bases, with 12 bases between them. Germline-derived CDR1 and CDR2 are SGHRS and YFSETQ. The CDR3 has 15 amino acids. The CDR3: CASSLLFAFQETQYF. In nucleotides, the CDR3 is TGCGCCAGCAGCTTGCTTTTTGCATTTCAAGAGACCCAGTACTTC.

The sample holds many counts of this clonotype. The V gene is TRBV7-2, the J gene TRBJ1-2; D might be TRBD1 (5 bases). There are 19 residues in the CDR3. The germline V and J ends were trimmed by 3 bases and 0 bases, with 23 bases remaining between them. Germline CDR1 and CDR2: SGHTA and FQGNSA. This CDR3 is CASSLGRIGQRPANYGYTF. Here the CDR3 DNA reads TGTGCCAGCAGCTTGGGACGAATAGGGCAGAGACCAGCTAACTATGGCTACACCTTC.

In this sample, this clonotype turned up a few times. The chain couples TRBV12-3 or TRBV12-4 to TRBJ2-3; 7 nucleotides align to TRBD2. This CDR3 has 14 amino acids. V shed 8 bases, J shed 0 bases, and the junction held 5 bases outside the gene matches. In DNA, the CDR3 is TGTGCCAGCCAAAAAGCGGGGAGCACAGATACGCAGTATTTT. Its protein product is CASQKAGSTDTQYF.

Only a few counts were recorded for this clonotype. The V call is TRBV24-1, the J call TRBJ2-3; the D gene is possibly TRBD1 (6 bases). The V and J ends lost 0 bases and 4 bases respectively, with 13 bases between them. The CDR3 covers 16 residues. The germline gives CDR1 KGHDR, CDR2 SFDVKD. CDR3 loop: CATSDLKQGLADTQYF. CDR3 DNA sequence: TGTGCCACCAGTGATTTGAAACAGGGTTTAGCAGATACGCAGTATTTT.

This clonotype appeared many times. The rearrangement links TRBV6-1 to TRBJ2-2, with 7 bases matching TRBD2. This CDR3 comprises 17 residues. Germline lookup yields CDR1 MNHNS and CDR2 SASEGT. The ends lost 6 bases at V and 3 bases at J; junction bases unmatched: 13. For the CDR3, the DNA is TGTGCCAGCAGACGCCTGGGGGGGGTAGGGGACACCGGGGAGCTGTTTTTT. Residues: CASRRLGGVGDTGELFF.

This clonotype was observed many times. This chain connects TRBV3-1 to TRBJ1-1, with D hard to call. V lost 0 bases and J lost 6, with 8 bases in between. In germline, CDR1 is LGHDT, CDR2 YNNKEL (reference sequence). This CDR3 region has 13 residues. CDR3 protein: CASSQEPGAEAFF. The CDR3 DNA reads TGTGCCAGCAGCCAAGAACCAGGCGCTGAAGCTTTCTTT. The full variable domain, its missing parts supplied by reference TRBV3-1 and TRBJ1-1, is DTAVSQTPKYLVTQMGNDKSIKCEQNLGHDTMYWYKQDSKKFLKIMFSYNNKELIINETVPNRFSPKSPDKAHLNLHINSLELGDSAVYFCASSQEPGAEAFFGQGTRLTVV.

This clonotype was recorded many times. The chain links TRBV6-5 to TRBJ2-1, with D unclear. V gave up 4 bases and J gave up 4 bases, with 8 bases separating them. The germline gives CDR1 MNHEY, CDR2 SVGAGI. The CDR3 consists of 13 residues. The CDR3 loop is CASSSFQYNEQFF. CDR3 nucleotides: TGTGCCAGCAGTTCCTTTCAGTACAATGAGCAGTTCTTC.

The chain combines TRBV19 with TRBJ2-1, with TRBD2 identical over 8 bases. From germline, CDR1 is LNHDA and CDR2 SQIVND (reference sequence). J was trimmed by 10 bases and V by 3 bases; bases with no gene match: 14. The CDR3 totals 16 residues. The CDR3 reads CASSIGSGGVDREQFF. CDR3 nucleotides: TGTGCCAGTAGTATCGGGAGCGGGGGCGTTGATAGGGAGCAGTTCTTC.

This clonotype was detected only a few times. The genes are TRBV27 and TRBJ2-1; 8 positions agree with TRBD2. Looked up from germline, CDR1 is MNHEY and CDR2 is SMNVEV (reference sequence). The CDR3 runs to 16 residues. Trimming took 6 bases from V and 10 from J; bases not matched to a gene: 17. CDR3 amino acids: CASSSRGGGPLLEQFF. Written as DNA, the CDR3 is TGTGCCAGCAGCTCCCGGGGGGGGGGCCCCCTTTTGGAGCAGTTCTTC.

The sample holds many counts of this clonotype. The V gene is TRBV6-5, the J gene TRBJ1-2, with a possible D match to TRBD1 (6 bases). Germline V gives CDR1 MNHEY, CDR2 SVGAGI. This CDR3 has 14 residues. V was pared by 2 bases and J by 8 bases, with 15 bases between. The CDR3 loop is CASSYRGAGRGYTF. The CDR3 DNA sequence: TGTGCCAGCAGTTACAGGGGGGCAGGGCGAGGCTACACCTTC.

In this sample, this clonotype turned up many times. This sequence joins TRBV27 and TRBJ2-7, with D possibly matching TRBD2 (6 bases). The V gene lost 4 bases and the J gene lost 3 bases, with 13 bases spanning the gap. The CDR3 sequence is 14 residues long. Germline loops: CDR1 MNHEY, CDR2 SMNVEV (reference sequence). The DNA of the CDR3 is TGTGCCAGCAGTTCCCTCCTGGAGGGCTACGAGCAGTACTTC. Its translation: CASSSLLEGYEQYF.

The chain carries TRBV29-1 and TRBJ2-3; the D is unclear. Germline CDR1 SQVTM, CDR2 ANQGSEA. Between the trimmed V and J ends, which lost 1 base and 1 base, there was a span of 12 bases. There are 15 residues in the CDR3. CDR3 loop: CSVEGHTAGTDTQYF. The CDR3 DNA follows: TGCAGCGTTGAAGGACACACGGCCGGCACAGATACGCAGTATTTT.

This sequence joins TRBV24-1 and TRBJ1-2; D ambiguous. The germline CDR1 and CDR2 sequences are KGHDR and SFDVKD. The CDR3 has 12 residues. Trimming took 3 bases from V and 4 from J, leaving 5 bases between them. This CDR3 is CATSDLRYGYTF. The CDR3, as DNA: TGTGCCACCAGTGATCTCCGCTATGGCTACACCTTC.

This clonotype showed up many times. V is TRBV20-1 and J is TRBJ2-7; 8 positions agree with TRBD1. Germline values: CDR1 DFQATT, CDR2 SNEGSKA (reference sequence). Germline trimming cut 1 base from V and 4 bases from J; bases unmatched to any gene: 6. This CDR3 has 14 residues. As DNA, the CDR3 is TGCAGTGCTAGAGTCGGGACAGGCATTTACGAGCAGTACTTC. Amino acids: CSARVGTGIYEQYF.

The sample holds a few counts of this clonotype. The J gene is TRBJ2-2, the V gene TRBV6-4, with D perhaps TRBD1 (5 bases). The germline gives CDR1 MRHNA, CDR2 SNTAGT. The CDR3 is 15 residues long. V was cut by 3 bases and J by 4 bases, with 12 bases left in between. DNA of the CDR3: TGTGCCAGCAGTGAACAAGGGGCTGGCACCGGGGAGCTGTTTTTT. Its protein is CASSEQGAGTGELFF.

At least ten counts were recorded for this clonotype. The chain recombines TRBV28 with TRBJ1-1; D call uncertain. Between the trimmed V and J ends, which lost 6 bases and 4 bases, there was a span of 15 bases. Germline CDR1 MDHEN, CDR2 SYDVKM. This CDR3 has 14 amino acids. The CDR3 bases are TGTGCCAGCAGCCGGCTTGAGGGTATCACTGAAGCTTTCTTT. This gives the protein CASSRLEGITEAFF.

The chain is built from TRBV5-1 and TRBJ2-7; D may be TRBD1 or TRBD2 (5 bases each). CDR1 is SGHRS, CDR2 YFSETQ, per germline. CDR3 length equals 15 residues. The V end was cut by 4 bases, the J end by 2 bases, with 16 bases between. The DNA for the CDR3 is TGCGCCAGCAGCCAACCTGGGGGACCTACCTACGAGCAGTACTTC. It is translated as CASSQPGGPTYEQYF.

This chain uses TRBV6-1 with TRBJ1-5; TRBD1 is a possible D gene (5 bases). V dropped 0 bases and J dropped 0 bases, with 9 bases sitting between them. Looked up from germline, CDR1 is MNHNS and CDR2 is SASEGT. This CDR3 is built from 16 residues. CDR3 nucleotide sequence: TGTGCCAGCAGTGAAGCTCGGGGGATTAGCAATCAGCCCCAGCATTTT. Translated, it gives CASSEARGISNQPQHF.